Detailed here is one TCR beta chain. What it binds is not known. All sequencing subjects had displayed CD8+CD57+ cell expansion on flow cytometry. Everyone among the patients had severe acquired aplastic anemia. Looked up from germline, CDR1 is KGHDR and CDR2 is SFDVKD. The CDR3 has 11 residues. The V and J ends lost 4 bases and 10 bases respectively, with 8 bases between them. Investigators profiled TCR beta VDJ and CDR3 from genomic DNA template. TCRdb redid the calling of the reads with MiXCR, one entry per CDR3 protein. Of around 130,000 distinct CDR3 sequences in the sample, under 60% were seen once. This sample was included in a study of CD8+CD57+ T cells in acquired aplastic anemia. Study-wide findings and caveats: Patients shared approximately 30 CD8+ CDR3 sequences with controls.

The source of this sequence is a human donor with aplastic anemia. This chain connects TRBV24-1 to TRBJ2-3; D may be TRBD1 (5 bases). What was sequenced was sorted CD4+, CD8+, or CD8+CD57+ T cells (not recorded which) from PBMCs. CDR3 in DNA: TGTGCCACCAGTGACCCCAGGGCGCAGTATTTT. It is translated as CATSDPRAQYF.